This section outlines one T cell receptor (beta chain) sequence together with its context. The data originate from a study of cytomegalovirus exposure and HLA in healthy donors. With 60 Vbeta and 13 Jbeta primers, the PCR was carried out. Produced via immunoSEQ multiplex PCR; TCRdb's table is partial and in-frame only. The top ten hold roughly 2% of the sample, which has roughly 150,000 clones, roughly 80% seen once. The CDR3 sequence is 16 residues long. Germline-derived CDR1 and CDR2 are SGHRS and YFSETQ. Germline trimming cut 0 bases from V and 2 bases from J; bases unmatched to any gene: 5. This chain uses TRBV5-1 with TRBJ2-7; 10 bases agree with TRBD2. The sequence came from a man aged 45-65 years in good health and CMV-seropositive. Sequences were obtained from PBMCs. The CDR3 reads CASSLGVAGGTYEQYF. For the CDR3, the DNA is TGCGCCAGCAGCTTGGGGGTAGCGGGGGGAACCTACGAGCAGTACTTC.